This T cell receptor (beta chain) was identified during a study of regulatory T cells in long-lasting Graves disease. Unmatched junction bases numbered 13, after V lost 6 bases and J lost 2 bases. The CDR3 covers 17 residues. Germline V gene sequence: CDR1 DFQATT, CDR2 SNEGSKA (reference sequence). Assembly of TCR beta libraries relied on iRepertoire HTBI primers together with Arm-PCR of CDR3 regions. TCRdb reanalysed the multiplex PCR reads using MiXCR and keeps one entry per CDR3 protein. Of 400,000 to 500,000 distinct CDR3 sequences in the sample, more than 13% were seen once. Time point here: newly diagnosed GD, antithyroid drugs for less than 3 months. PBMCs were the source of the RNA used for TCR sequencing. This clonotype was found a few times. Antigen specificity is unknown. Study results and limitations: Patients with persistent disease showed a bias toward TRBV28, TRBJ1-2 and TRBJ2-5.

These data were also filed under a second study, of T cells in Graves' hyperthyroidism and ophthalmopathy. That report notes: HTBI primers were used for first-round RT-PCR of the TCR CDR3.

Sample: peripheral blood mononuclear cells (PBMCs), taken at new diagnosis, from a patient treated with antithyroid drugs. This TCR derives from a woman between 25 and 40 years old with Graves disease. This chain links TRBV20-1 with TRBJ1-1, with 12 bases fitting TRBD1. The CDR3 spells CSAHLAGTGGINTEAFF. CDR3 nucleotides: TGCAGTGCCCACCTAGCCGGGACAGGGGGCATCAACACTGAAGCTTTCTTT.